These 23 T cell receptor beta chains came from one sample sequenced in a study of early T cells in non-severe SARS-CoV-2 infection listed by TCRdb under 2021. The library was produced with 5' RACE. Instrument used: NextSeq 500. Clones were called with MiXCR by TCRdb after fastp trimmed the public reads at Q25, and only in-frame beta chains were retained. CDR3 protein sequences are deduplicated, and each keeps its most common genes and DNA. The sample table contains some 49,000 distinct CDR3 sequences; only one count was recorded for about 4% of them. 5% to 7.5% of the sample comes from the top ten. The specimen was whole blood. These receptors all come from an adult who was a healthcare worker with PCR-confirmed SARS-CoV-2 infection or an uninfected control (not recorded which).

This clonotype showed up many times. The chain employs TRBV14 and TRBJ1-1, with D unclear. Trimming removed 3 bases from V and 2 bases from J, with 13 bases in between. Germline V gene lookup returns CDR1 SGHDN and CDR2 FVKESK. The CDR3 extends over 15 amino acids. This CDR3 is CASSHPNNLNTEAFF. DNA of the CDR3: TGTGCCAGCAGCCACCCAAACAACCTTAACACTGAAGCTTTCTTT.

At least ten counts were recorded for this clonotype. This chain connects TRBV14 to TRBJ2-3; TRBD2 matches 10 bases. J was trimmed by 3 bases and V by 4 bases; bases with no gene match: 7. The germline gives CDR1 SGHDN, CDR2 FVKESK. This CDR3 has 16 residues. This CDR3 reads CASSLILAGYTDTQYF. The DNA of the CDR3 is TGTGCCAGCAGCCTTATACTAGCGGGATATACAGATACGCAGTATTTT. The variable domain in full, completed from reference TRBV14 and TRBJ2-3, reads EAGVTQFPSHSVIEKGQTVTLRCDPISGHDNLYWYRRVMGKEIKFLLHFVKESKQDESGMPNNRFLAERTGGTYSTLKVQPAELEDSGVYFCASSLILAGYTDTQYFGPGTRLTVL.

The rearrangement uses TRBV5-1 and TRBJ2-2; no reliable D call. The CDR3 length is 12 residues. Trimming left V 0 bases short and J 6 bases short, with 3 bases between. In germline, CDR1 is SGHRS, CDR2 YFSETQ. CDR3 loop: CASSLAPGELFF. The CDR3 DNA sequence: TGCGCCAGCAGCTTGGCCCCCGGGGAGCTGTTTTTT.

This clonotype was recorded many times. The chain's CDR3 is CASSLAGVYNEQFF. The CDR3 nucleotides read TGTGCCAGCAGCTTAGCGGGAGTCTACAATGAGCAGTTCTTC. The chain recombines TRBV7-9 with TRBJ2-1; TRBD2 might be the D (5 bases). This CDR3 spans 14 amino acids. The V gene lost 0 bases and the J gene lost 3 bases, with 6 bases spanning the gap. Germline V CDR1 and CDR2: SEHNR, FQNEAQ (reference sequence).

The chain uses TRBV4-3 and TRBJ2-2; D is unresolved. Looked up from germline, CDR1 is LGHNA and CDR2 is YSLEER. The CDR3 extends over 15 amino acids. The germline V and J ends were trimmed by 0 bases and 3 bases, with 8 bases remaining between them. The CDR3 nucleotides read TGCGCCAGCAGCCAAGATCTGGGTTACACCGGGGAGCTGTTTTTT. It translates to CASSQDLGYTGELFF.

This clonotype was counted at least ten times. The CDR3: CASSRRRERVTEAFF. In DNA form, the CDR3 reads TGTGCCAGCAGCCGGCGACGGGAGAGAGTAACTGAAGCTTTCTTT. The genes are TRBV5-4 and TRBJ1-1, with no clear D. Trimming shortened V by 4 bases and J by 5 bases, and 18 bases separated the two germline ends. Per the germline V gene, CDR1 is SGHNT and CDR2 is YYREEE (reference sequence). The CDR3 has 15 amino acids.

This clonotype showed up many times. The V gene is TRBV7-2, the J gene TRBJ2-1, with 7 positions matching TRBD1. J lost 0 bases, V lost 5 bases, and 7 bases had no gene match. Germline CDR1 is SGHTA and CDR2 is FQGNSA. The length of the CDR3 is 16 residues. CDR3 residues: CASSDMTGNSYNEQFF. In DNA, the CDR3 is TGTGCCAGCAGCGATATGACAGGGAACTCCTACAATGAGCAGTTCTTC. Using reference TRBV7-2 and TRBJ2-1 for the parts outside the CDR3, the full variable domain is GAGVSQSPSNKVTEKGKDVELRCDPISGHTALYWYRQSLGQGLEFLIYFQGNSAPDKSGLPSDRFSAERTGGSVSTLTIQRTQQEDSAVYLCASSDMTGNSYNEQFFGPGTRLTVL.

Many counts were recorded for this clonotype. The V and J genes are TRBV6-1 and TRBJ2-3; 8 positions agree with TRBD2. V shed 5 bases and J 4 bases; nucleotides not matched to a gene: 2. Germline loops: CDR1 MNHNS, CDR2 SASEGT. This CDR3 is 13 amino acids long. CDR3 region: CASSPGGADTQYF. CDR3 in DNA: TGTGCCAGCAGTCCGGGGGGGGCAGATACGCAGTATTTT.

This clonotype was found many times. This chain uses TRBV19 with TRBJ2-7; D gene ambiguous. CDR1 and CDR2 (germline): LNHDA, SQIVND (reference sequence). V was cut by 3 bases and J by 2 bases, with 14 bases left in between. The CDR3 covers 15 residues. The CDR3 loop is CASSISSSGAYEQYF. Written as DNA, the CDR3 is TGTGCCAGTAGTATTTCATCGAGTGGGGCCTACGAGCAGTACTTC.

The genes are TRBV7-9 and TRBJ1-1; tentatively, D is TRBD1 (6 bases). V was cut by 3 bases and J by 6 bases, with 14 bases left in between. Germline assignment: CDR1 SEHNR and CDR2 FQNEAQ (reference sequence). This CDR3 comprises 14 residues. The CDR3 region has the DNA TGTGCCAGCAGCTTTGGGGGACAAGCGGCTGAAGCTTTCTTT. Its protein product is CASSFGGQAAEAFF.

The table lists this clonotype with a few counts. The chain is built from TRBV5-1 and TRBJ1-2; D gene unclear. Trimming took off 2 bases at V and 8 bases at J, with 25 bases between the two ends. Germline V gives CDR1 SGHRS, CDR2 YFSETQ. This CDR3 is built from 17 residues. CDR3 bases: TGCGCCAGCAGCTTTCAAACGCTAGGACGGACCTTTTCAGGCTACACCTTC. Translated, it gives CASSFQTLGRTFSGYTF.

To note about this clonotype: This may arise from a read error, as a much more abundant clone is one base away. The chain has TRBV15 and TRBJ2-3, with D possibly being TRBD1 or TRBD2 (5 bases each). CDR1 LNHNV and CDR2 YYDKDF come from the germline V gene (reference sequence). The CDR3 sequence is 16 residues long. Trimming removed 3 bases from V and 4 bases from J, with 17 bases in between. CDR3 nucleotide sequence: TGTGCCACCAGCAGGGTCACCGGGACCCGGGCAGATACGCAGTATTTT. It encodes CATSRVTGTRADTQYF.

This clonotype has just a few counts. The junction departs from germline at one end; a sequencing error may be responsible. The V gene is TRBV6-2 or TRBV6-3, the J gene TRBJ2-1; D remains unclear. CDR1 and CDR2 (germline): MNHEY, SVGEGT. This CDR3 has 13 residues. The CDR3 spells CVSSYSANNEQFF. The DNA of the CDR3 is TGTGTCAGCAGTTACTCGGCCAACAATGAGCAGTTCTTC.

This clonotype was recorded many times. The chain couples TRBV7-8 to TRBJ2-7; a weak D match, TRBD2 (6 bases). Germline V gene data show CDR1 as SGHVS and CDR2 as FQNEAQ. V lost 4 bases to trimming and J lost 3 bases, with 10 bases between them. This CDR3 spans 13 amino acids. The CDR3 sequence is CASSSAGHYEQYF. CDR3 sequence (DNA): TGTGCCAGCAGCTCAGCGGGCCACTACGAGCAGTACTTC.

This clonotype was counted between two and nine times. V and J are TRBV30 and TRBJ2-3, with unresolved D. The CDR3 is 13 residues long. The ends were cut back, 5 bases at V and 0 bases at J, with 9 bases in the middle. The germline V gene has CDR1 GTSNPN and CDR2 SVGIG (reference sequence). The CDR3 nucleotides read TGTGCCTGGGCTATAGGGAGCACAGATACGCAGTATTTT. Translated, it gives CAWAIGSTDTQYF.

This clonotype was observed many times. The J gene is TRBJ2-7, the V gene TRBV7-9, with D possibly matching TRBD1 (5 bases). This CDR3 spans 16 amino acids. V was trimmed by 5 bases and J by 1 base, leaving 18 bases between them. CDR1 and CDR2 from the germline V gene are SEHNR and FQNEAQ (reference sequence). CDR3 sequence (DNA): TGTGCCAGCAGCCCTGGCGATTGGGGCAATTCCTACGAGCAGTACTTC. Amino acid sequence: CASSPGDWGNSYEQYF. Drawing the rest from reference TRBV7-9 and TRBJ2-7, the complete variable domain is DTGVSQNPRHKITKRGQNVTFRCDPISEHNRLYWYRQTLGQGPEFLTYFQNEAQLEKSRLLSDRFSAERPKGSFSTLEIQRTEQGDSAMYLCASSPGDWGNSYEQYFGPGTRLTVT.

The rearrangement links TRBV5-1 to TRBJ1-2; D is perhaps TRBD1 (5 bases). V shed 2 bases and J shed 0 bases, with 11 bases lying between them. Germline CDR1 SGHRS, CDR2 YFSETQ. The CDR3 is 15 amino acids. This chain's CDR3 is CASSFQGDPNYGYTF. The CDR3 DNA is TGCGCCAGCAGCTTTCAGGGAGATCCTAACTATGGCTACACCTTC.

This clonotype showed up just a few times. The V and J genes are TRBV2 and TRBJ2-1; 9 bases line up with TRBD2. Germline assignment: CDR1 SNHLY and CDR2 FYNNEI. Trimming took 8 bases from V and 7 from J; bases not matched to a gene: 9. The CDR3 totals 14 residues. DNA for the CDR3: TGTGCCAGCCTTAAGCGGGGGGCTGGAAATGAGCAGTTCTTC. Translated, it gives CASLKRGAGNEQFF.

In regard to this clonotype: A much larger clone is a single base away; this may be a read error. This chain uses TRBV2 with TRBJ1-3, with 11 bases lining up with TRBD1. The CDR3 loop spans 17 amino acids. Germline CDR1 SNHLY, CDR2 FYNNEI. The CDR3 sequence is CASSGTGGPFSGDTIYF. For the CDR3, the DNA is TGTGCCAGCAGTGGGACAGGGGGCCCTTTCTCTGGAGACACCATATATTTT.

This clonotype was seen many times. This chain connects TRBV10-3 to TRBJ1-3; D remains unclear. CDR3 length equals 14 residues. V lost 1 base and J 0 bases, leaving 4 bases between the germline ends. Germline V lookup: CDR1 ENHRY, CDR2 SYGVKD. For the CDR3, the DNA is TGTGCCATCAGTGAGTTGAGCTCTGGAAACACCATATATTTT. Amino acids: CAISELSSGNTIYF.

This clonotype appeared many times. This chain uses TRBV20-1 with TRBJ2-5, with 8 bases identical to TRBD1. The V and J ends lost 2 bases and 1 base, in that order; junction bases with no gene match: 9. This CDR3 has 16 amino acids. Germline V gene data show CDR1 as DFQATT and CDR2 as SNEGSKA (reference sequence). The CDR3 nucleotides are TGCAGTGCTAGAAACCTCAGGGGGACAGGCCAAGAGACCCAGTACTTC. Translated: CSARNLRGTGQETQYF.

This clonotype appeared many times. The chain uses TRBV5-1 and TRBJ2-3; 7 bases map to TRBD1. Losses at the gene ends were 4 bases for V and 0 bases for J; bases not matched to a gene: 5. CDR3 size: 15 residues. CDR1 SGHRS and CDR2 YFSETQ come from the germline V gene. This CDR3 is CASSPGQTSTDTQYF. CDR3 coding DNA: TGCGCCAGCAGCCCGGGACAGACGAGCACAGATACGCAGTATTTT. Together with reference TRBV5-1 and TRBJ2-3, the CDR3 gives the full variable domain: KAGVTQTPRYLIKTRGQQVTLSCSPISGHRSVSWYQQTPGQGLQFLFEYFSETQRNKGNFPGRFSGRQFSNSRSEMNVSTLELGDSALYLCASSPGQTSTDTQYFGPGTRLTVL.

This clonotype appeared many times. V gene TRBV6-6 combines with J gene TRBJ2-7; TRBD2 aligns across 11 bases. CDR1 and CDR2 from the germline V gene are MNHNY and SVGAGI (reference sequence). V shed 5 bases and J 6 bases; nucleotides not matched to a gene: 9. The CDR3 contains 15 residues. The CDR3: CASSPSPLAGGEQYF. In DNA, the CDR3 is TGTGCCAGCAGTCCATCCCCCCTAGCGGGAGGCGAGCAGTACTTC.